This T cell receptor (beta chain) was sequenced in a study of CD8 T cells in ankylosing spondylitis. V shed 3 bases, J shed 2 bases, and the junction held 11 bases outside the gene matches. The CDR3 covers 17 residues. Germline loops: CDR1 SGDLS, CDR2 YYNGEE. This clonotype was counted ten times or more. Its antigen remains unidentified. Scientists made TCR beta libraries using quantitative 5'-RACE with molecular barcodes. Via MiXCR, TCRdb re-called the 5' RACE reads, giving one row per CDR3 protein. In the table there are about 42,000 distinct CDR3 sequences, under 4.5% of which are singletons. Study results and limitations: A TCR beta motif of fewer than ten highly homologous variants seemed to mark ankylosing spondylitis blood.

The sequencing sample was made of blood, either unsorted or a sorted T cell fraction (not recorded which). This chain links TRBV9 with TRBJ2-5; 9 bases agree with TRBD2. The TCR originated in a female donor with ankylosing spondylitis or in good health (not recorded which). CDR3 protein: CASSAWDSGGAQETQYF. The CDR3 DNA follows: TGTGCCAGCAGCGCGTGGGATAGCGGGGGAGCGCAAGAGACCCAGTACTTC.